Listed below are T cell receptor beta chains from one sample, sequenced in a study of blood T cells in healthy people across ages. TCRdb re-called the 5' RACE reads with MiXCR, one entry per CDR3 protein. The table shows just over 1 million distinct CDR3 sequences, with 35% to 55% occurring only once. The sequenced material came from blood. Source of these receptors: a woman between 55 and 75 years old in good health. CDR3s include the opening cysteine and the closing phenylalanine or tryptophan. D genes are given only for firm matches. Some rows mark clone size as missing; the rest say once, few, many or name a class of expanded clone.

v_gene: TRBV27
j_gene: TRBJ2-7
abundance: .
d_gene: .
CDR3nt: TGTGCCGCAGGGTCAAATCTCCCGACCCTCCGGGACGAGCAGTACTTC
CDR3aa: CAAGSNLPTLRDEQYF

v_gene: TRBV27
j_gene: TRBJ2-1
abundance: .
d_gene: .
CDR3nt: TGTGCCAGCAGTTTAGATGGCGGCAGAAGGAATGAGCAGTTCTTC
CDR3aa: CASSLDGGRRNEQFF

v_gene: TRBV7-2
j_gene: TRBJ2-1
abundance: few
d_gene: TRBD1
CDR3nt: TGTGCCAGCAGCCCCCACAGGGGGAGCTCCTACAATGAGCAGTTCTTC
CDR3aa: CASSPHRGSSYNEQFF

v_gene: TRBV6-6
j_gene: TRBJ2-7
abundance: .
d_gene: .
CDR3nt: TGTGCCAGCAGTGCCCTTCATTGGGACGAGCAGTACTTC
CDR3aa: CASSALHWDEQYF

v_gene: TRBV3-1
j_gene: TRBJ2-5
abundance: .
d_gene: .
CDR3nt: TGTGCCTGCAGCCAAACTTGGGAGCAGTACTTC
CDR3aa: CACSQTWEQYF

v_gene: TRBV28
j_gene: TRBJ2-6
abundance: .
d_gene: TRBD1
CDR3nt: TGTGCCAGCAGACAAACAGGACCGGGACAGAGCTCTGGGGCCAACGTCCTGACTTTC
CDR3aa: CASRQTGPGQSSGANVLTF

v_gene: TRBV20-1
j_gene: TRBJ2-7
abundance: few
d_gene: .
CDR3nt: TGCAGTGCTAGTAAGGCAGCGGCCGAGCAGTACTTC
CDR3aa: CSASKAAAEQYF

v_gene: TRBV4-2
j_gene: TRBJ1-2
abundance: .
d_gene: .
CDR3nt: TGTGCCAGCAGCAAGGGGGAGAGACAGGATGGCTACACCTTC
CDR3aa: CASSKGERQDGYTF

v_gene: TRBV21-1
j_gene: TRBJ2-5
abundance: few
d_gene: .
CDR3nt: TGTGCCAGCAGCAAACGGCCACGGGAGACCCAGTACTTC
CDR3aa: CASSKRPRETQYF

v_gene: TRBV20-1
j_gene: TRBJ2-5
abundance: few
d_gene: TRBD2
CDR3nt: TGCAGTGCCCCACGGAGCGGGAGGGCCTTAGAAGAGACCCAGTACTTC
CDR3aa: CSAPRSGRALEETQYF

v_gene: TRBV11-1
j_gene: TRBJ2-1
abundance: .
d_gene: .
CDR3nt: TGTGCCAGCAGCTTAGCCCCCGACAATGAGCAGTTCTTC
CDR3aa: CASSLAPDNEQFF

v_gene: TRBV7-9
j_gene: TRBJ2-1
abundance: few
d_gene: .
CDR3nt: TGTGCCAGCAGCTCCGACTGGGAGAAAAACAATGAGCAGTTCTTC
CDR3aa: CASSSDWEKNNEQFF

v_gene: TRBV5-1
j_gene: TRBJ1-1
abundance: few
d_gene: .
CDR3nt: TGCGCCAGCAGCGCCAACACTGAAGCTTTCTTT
CDR3aa: CASSANTEAFF

v_gene: TRBV6-2/TRBV6-3
j_gene: TRBJ1-5
abundance: .
d_gene: .
CDR3nt: TGTGCCAGCAGGGGGAGGGATGCCTTAGGCAATCAGCCCCAGCATTTT
CDR3aa: CASRGRDALGNQPQHF

v_gene: TRBV27
j_gene: TRBJ2-1
abundance: .
d_gene: .
CDR3nt: TGTGCCAGCAGTTTATCGGGACCGGGAGTGGGCAATGAGCAGTTCTTC
CDR3aa: CASSLSGPGVGNEQFF

v_gene: TRBV6-5
j_gene: TRBJ2-5
abundance: .
d_gene: .
CDR3nt: TGTGCCAGCAGGCGGGACCGAGCTATGAAGACCCAGTACTTC
CDR3aa: CASRRDRAMKTQYF